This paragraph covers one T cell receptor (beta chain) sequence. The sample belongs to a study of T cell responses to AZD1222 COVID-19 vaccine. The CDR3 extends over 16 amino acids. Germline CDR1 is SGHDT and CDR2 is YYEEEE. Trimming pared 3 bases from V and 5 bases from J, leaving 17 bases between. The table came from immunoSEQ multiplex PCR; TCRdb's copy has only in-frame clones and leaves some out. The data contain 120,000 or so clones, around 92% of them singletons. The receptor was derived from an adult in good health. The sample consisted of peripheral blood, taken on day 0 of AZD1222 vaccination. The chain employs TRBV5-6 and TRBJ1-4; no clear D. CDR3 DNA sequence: TGTGCCAGCAGCTCAAGGTTGCAGACCCTAAATGAAAAACTGTTTTTT. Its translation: CASSSRLQTLNEKLFF.